The clone carrying this T cell receptor (beta chain) was detected many times. Antigen unknown. The entry originates in a study of T-cell reconstitution after alpha-beta-depleted transplantation in children. Broader study findings: T-cell counts and diversity at one year following transplant were attributed mainly to newly produced T cells. Several hundred expanded graft clones reportedly supplied alpha-beta T cells about two months after transplant. High day-60 TCRbeta diversity in some patients came from surviving recipient T cells and thymic progenitors.

This CDR3 has 15 residues. Per germline, CDR1 MNHEY and CDR2 SVGAGI. Trimming at V came to 2 bases and at J to 4 bases, leaving 6 bases not matched to a gene. The TCRbeta library was prepared with unique molecular identifiers. Via MiXCR, TCRdb re-called the PCR reads, giving one row per CDR3 protein. The sample carries 250,000 to 300,000 distinct CDR3 sequences, roughly 12% recorded once. V usage is TRBV6-5 and J usage is TRBJ2-3, with 7 bases aligning to TRBD1. The receptor was derived from a male patient aged 2 to 10 who had a stem cell transplant for chronic granulomatous disease, so the T cells may come from the graft donor. Sequencing used peripheral blood, obtained 180 days after TCRalphabeta/CD19-depleted stem cell transplant. The CDR3 is CASSYDRVRSDTQYF. In nucleotides, the CDR3 is TGTGCCAGCAGTTACGACAGGGTGAGGTCAGATACGCAGTATTTT.